The clone carrying this T cell receptor (beta chain) has only a few counts. No DNA is shown, since the ends of the CDR3 on it are uncertain; the CDR3 is the one TCRdb lists. This record comes from a study of blood T cell repertoires in COVID-19. Study context: Spain, Italy and the United States supplied samples that represented acute and convalescent COVID-19.

This table comes from immunoSEQ multiplex PCR, and its TCRdb copy is limited to in-frame clones, with some not included. The data show about 210,000 clones, 82% seen once. Including both end residues, the CDR3 is 16 amino acids long. This receptor was obtained from a woman aged 60 to 75 with COVID-19, enrolled during active disease. V usage is TRBV12-2 and J usage is TRBJ2-7; the D call of TRBD2 is as the table states it, not checked on the DNA. TRBV12-2 is a listed pseudogene. Material for sequencing was peripheral blood. The CDR3 protein is CASRLVVGRGNYEQYV.